The T cell receptor beta chain described here comes from a study of cytomegalovirus exposure and HLA in healthy donors. Across the study: In an earlier analysis, approximately 120 million unique TCR beta sequences were found from some 170 million T cells.

PCR used 60 Vbeta primers and 13 Jbeta primers. The assay was immunoSEQ multiplex PCR, and TCRdb's table has in-frame clones only and misses some. The sample has about 120,000 clones; more than 65% are singletons. General study points: TCR beta V- and J-gene trimming was later associated with a missense DCLRE1C variant.

Looked up from germline, CDR1 is KGHSH and CDR2 is LQKENI. With V trimmed by 2 bases and J by 5 bases, 6 bases remained unmatched. CDR3 length: 15 amino acids. Worth noting for this clone: Its specificity is unknown.

The chain carries TRBV18 and TRBJ2-7; 10 bases line up with TRBD2. Material: PBMCs. The sequence was obtained from a woman under 30 in good health and CMV-seronegative. CDR3 sequence reads: CASSPASGRVNEQYF. Written as DNA, the CDR3 is TGTGCCAGCTCACCAGCGAGCGGGAGGGTCAACGAGCAGTACTTC.